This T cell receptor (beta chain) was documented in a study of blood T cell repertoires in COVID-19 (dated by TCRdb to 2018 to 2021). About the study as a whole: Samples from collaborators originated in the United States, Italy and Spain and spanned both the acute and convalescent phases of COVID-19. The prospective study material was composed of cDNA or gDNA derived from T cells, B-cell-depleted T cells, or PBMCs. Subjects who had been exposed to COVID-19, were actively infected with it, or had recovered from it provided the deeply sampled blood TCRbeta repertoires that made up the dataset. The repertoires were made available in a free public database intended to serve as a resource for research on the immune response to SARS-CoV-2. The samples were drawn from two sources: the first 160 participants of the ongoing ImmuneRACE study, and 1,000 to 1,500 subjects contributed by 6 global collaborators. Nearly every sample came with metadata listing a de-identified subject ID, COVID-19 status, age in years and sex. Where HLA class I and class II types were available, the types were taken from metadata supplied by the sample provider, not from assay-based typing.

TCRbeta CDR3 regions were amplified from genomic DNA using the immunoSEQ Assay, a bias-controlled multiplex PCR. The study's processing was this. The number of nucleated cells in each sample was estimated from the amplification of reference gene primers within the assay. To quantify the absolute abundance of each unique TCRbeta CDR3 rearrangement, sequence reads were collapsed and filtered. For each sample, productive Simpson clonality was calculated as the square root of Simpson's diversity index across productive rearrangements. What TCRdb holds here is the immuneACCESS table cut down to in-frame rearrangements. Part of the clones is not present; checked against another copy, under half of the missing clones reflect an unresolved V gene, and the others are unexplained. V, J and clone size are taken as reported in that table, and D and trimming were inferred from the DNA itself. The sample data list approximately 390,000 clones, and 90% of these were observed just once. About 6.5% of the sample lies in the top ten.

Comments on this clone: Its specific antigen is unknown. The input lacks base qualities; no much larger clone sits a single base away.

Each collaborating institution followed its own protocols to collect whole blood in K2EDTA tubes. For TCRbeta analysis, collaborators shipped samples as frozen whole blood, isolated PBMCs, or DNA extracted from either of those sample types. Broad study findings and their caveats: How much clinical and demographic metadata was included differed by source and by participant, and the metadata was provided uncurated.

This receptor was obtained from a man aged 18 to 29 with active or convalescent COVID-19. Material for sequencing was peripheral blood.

This receptor has the CDR3 CASRTPGQGPNTEAFF. The bases are TGTGCCAGCAGGACCCCGGGACAGGGACCGAACACTGAAGCTTTCTTT. The chain joins TRBV28 to TRBJ1-1; 9 nucleotides in the junction match TRBD1. Measured from the cysteine to the phenylalanine, the CDR3 is 16 residues long. The entry retains the CDR3 DNA only, 48 bases that are in frame from base 1. V has 6 bases trimmed and J has 1 base trimmed; junction bases matching no gene number 9. CDR1 and CDR2 (MDHEN, SYDVKM) derive from the germline V gene.